This T cell receptor (beta chain) comes out of a study of T cell responses to AZD1222 COVID-19 vaccine. Analysis merged second doses at about 4 or about 12 weeks. The protocol was immunoSEQ multiplex PCR, while the TCRdb copy is restricted to in-frame clones and leaves out a portion. The profile shows around 46,000 clones, around nine tenths of them singletons. The CDR3 runs to 16 residues. The ends lost 2 bases at V and 9 bases at J; junction bases unmatched: 7. CDR1 and CDR2 from the germline V gene are KGHSH and LQKENI. Material: peripheral blood, obtained 28 days after the second AZD1222 dose. The gene calls are TRBV18 and TRBJ1-6; TRBD1 agrees at 10 bases. This receptor was identified in an adult who received the AZD1222 COVID-19 vaccine. The CDR3 is CASSPTGTGVGSPLHF. The DNA of the CDR3 is TGTGCCAGCTCACCAACCGGGACAGGGGTTGGTTCACCCCTCCACTTT.